What follows is one T cell receptor (beta chain) and its context. Clones were read by immunoSEQ multiplex PCR, and TCRdb kept only the in-frame ones, dropping some. The sample shows about 200,000 clones, over 85% of them seen only once. Trimming stripped 4 bases from V and 5 bases from J, with 11 bases between. This CDR3 spans 13 amino acids. The record originates from a study of T cell responses to AZD1222 COVID-19 vaccine. This chain uses TRBV12-3 or TRBV12-4 with TRBJ1-2; tentative D call: TRBD1 (5 bases). The sequencing used peripheral blood, collected 28 days after the second AZD1222 dose. The origin of this receptor is an adult who received the AZD1222 COVID-19 vaccine. CDR3 nucleotide sequence: TGTGCCAGCAGTTCTCAGGGAGAATATGGCTACACCTTC. It is translated as CASSSQGEYGYTF.